Presented here are 23 T cell receptor beta chains from one specimen sequenced in a study of regulatory T cells in long-lasting Graves disease. In building TCR beta libraries, iRepertoire HTBI primers were used together with Arm-PCR of CDR3 regions. From the multiplex PCR reads, TCRdb called clonotypes with MiXCR, one entry per CDR3 protein. Among roughly 320,000 distinct CDR3 sequences listed, approximately 15% were seen once. The time point: newly diagnosed GD, antithyroid drugs for less than 3 months. The TCR library was prepared using RNA isolated from PBMCs. These records were also assigned to another study, of T cells in Graves' hyperthyroidism and ophthalmopathy.

The source was peripheral blood mononuclear cells (PBMCs), collected at new diagnosis, from a patient treated with antithyroid drugs. These receptors were taken from a man aged 35 to 55 with Graves disease.

The chain employs TRBV6-2 or TRBV6-3 and TRBJ2-5; D is unresolved. Germline values: CDR1 MNHEY, CDR2 SVGEGT. Trimming took 10 bases from V and 7 from J, leaving 19 bases between them. The CDR3 extends over 13 amino acids. The CDR3 DNA follows: TGTGCCATCTCTCGGACGGCGGTCGCGACCCAGTACTTC. This gives the protein CAISRTAVATQYF.

This clonotype showed up many times. The CDR3: CSARLTGHSNQPQHF. In nucleotides, the CDR3 is TGCAGTGCTAGATTGACAGGACATAGCAATCAGCCCCAGCATTTT. V usage is TRBV20-1 and J usage is TRBJ1-5, with D tentatively TRBD1 (6 bases). There are 15 residues in the CDR3. Germline assignment: CDR1 DFQATT and CDR2 SNEGSKA (reference sequence). V was trimmed by 2 bases and J by 0 bases, leaving 11 bases between them.

This clonotype has ten or more counts. The junction differs from germline at one of its ends, possibly a read error. The gene calls are TRBV5-1 and TRBJ1-5; D remains ambiguous. The CDR3 is made up of 13 amino acids. Germline-derived CDR1 and CDR2 are SGHRS and YFSETQ. The CDR3 is CASSLGPNQPQHF. In DNA, the CDR3 is TGTGCCAGCAGCTTAGGGCCAAATCAGCCCCAGCATTTT.

This clonotype was counted ten times or more. DNA of the CDR3: TGCAGTGCCGCTGACCGGGACAGGGGTTACGAGCAGTACTTC. It specifies CSAADRDRGYEQYF. This chain links TRBV20-1 with TRBJ2-7; 10 nucleotides agree with TRBD1. Germline V gene sequence: CDR1 DFQATT, CDR2 SNEGSKA (reference sequence). The CDR3 is 14 residues long. The V and J ends lost 6 bases and 4 bases, in that order; junction bases with no gene match: 9.

Regarding this clonotype: This likely came from a read error, as a far larger clone is one base away. The V gene is TRBV6-2 or TRBV6-3, the J gene TRBJ1-5; TRBD1 matches 9 bases. This CDR3 region has 14 residues. Trimming cost V 6 bases and J 4 bases; bases outside gene matches: 4. Looked up from germline, CDR1 is MNHEY and CDR2 is SVGEGT. In DNA form, the CDR3 reads TGTGCCAGCAGATCCGGGACAGGGAATCAGCCCCAGCATTTT. Encoded protein: CASRSGTGNQPQHF.

The V and J genes are TRBV14 and TRBJ2-1; 9 nucleotides match TRBD1. Germline V gene sequence: CDR1 SGHDN, CDR2 FVKESK. V shed 3 bases, J shed 7 bases, and the junction held 10 bases outside the gene matches. CDR3 length: 16 amino acids. CDR3 sequence (DNA): TGTGCCAGCAGCCAGGGCGGCTGGGACAGGGTAAATGAGCAGTTCTTC. It translates to CASSQGGWDRVNEQFF.

The table lists this clonotype with a few counts. The chain carries TRBV5-1 and TRBJ2-1, with 8 positions matching TRBD2. CDR1 is SGHRS and CDR2 is YFSETQ in the germline V gene. This CDR3 spans 14 amino acids. J lost 8 bases, V lost 5 bases, and 9 bases had no gene match. The CDR3 DNA follows: TGCGCCAGCAGTTCTCGGGGGGGCCTCGATGAGCAGTTCTTC. Its protein product is CASSSRGGLDEQFF.

This clonotype was seen ten or more times. The gene calls are TRBV27 and TRBJ2-3; 8 nucleotides match TRBD2. The germline V gene encodes CDR1 MNHEY and CDR2 SMNVEV (reference sequence). The CDR3 is 19 residues long. J was trimmed by 3 bases and V by 6 bases; bases with no gene match: 20. The CDR3 sequence: CASSPSEAGALGETDTQYF. The DNA for the CDR3 is TGTGCCAGCAGCCCCTCTGAAGCGGGGGCCCTCGGGGAGACAGATACGCAGTATTTT.

This clonotype has a count of ten or more. This chain connects TRBV28 to TRBJ1-5; no definite D call. The CDR3 runs to 12 residues. CDR1 and CDR2 (germline): MDHEN, SYDVKM. V lost 6 bases to trimming and J lost 1 base, with 4 bases between them. Here the CDR3 reads CASSRSNQPQHF. CDR3 DNA sequence: TGTGCCAGCAGCCGGAGCAATCAGCCCCAGCATTTT.

V is TRBV5-5 and J is TRBJ2-7; TRBD2 might be the D (6 bases). CDR3 size: 15 residues. CDR1 SGHKS and CDR2 YYEKEE come from the germline V gene (reference sequence). V lost 2 bases, J lost 2 bases, and 14 bases lay in between. This chain's CDR3 is CASSFFGGNAYEQYF. CDR3 in DNA: TGTGCCAGCAGCTTTTTTGGGGGGAACGCCTACGAGCAGTACTTC. The full variable domain, rest sourced from reference TRBV5-5 and TRBJ2-7, is DAGVTQSPTHLIKTRGQQVTLRCSPISGHKSVSWYQQVLGQGPQFIFQYYEKEERGRGNFPDRFSARQFPNYSSELNVNALLLGDSALYLCASSFFGGNAYEQYFGPGTRLTVT.

CDR3 protein: CASSGRLAGPLEQYF. CDR3 sequence (DNA): TGTGCCAGCAGCGGACGGCTGGCGGGCCCCCTCGAGCAGTACTTC. The chain carries TRBV11-3 and TRBJ2-7; D possibly corresponds to TRBD2 (5 bases). Germline values: CDR1 SGHNT, CDR2 YENEEA. V was clipped by 5 bases and J by 6 bases, with 20 bases between them. This CDR3 contains 15 residues.

The V and J genes are TRBV7-2 and TRBJ2-3; 13 bases align to TRBD2. The CDR3 length is 16 residues. J lost 5 bases, V lost 4 bases, and 6 bases had no gene match. The germline gives CDR1 SGHTA, CDR2 FQGNSA. The DNA of the CDR3 is TGTGCCAGCAGCTGGGGGACTAGCGGGGTGGGAGATACGCAGTATTTT. Translation gives CASSWGTSGVGDTQYF.

This clonotype came up many times. The chain has TRBV3-1 and TRBJ2-3; D gene uncertain. Germline CDR1 is LGHDT and CDR2 is YNNKEL (reference sequence). Trimming stripped 5 bases from V and 2 bases from J, with 8 bases between. The CDR3 has 13 residues. This CDR3 is CASSSGLTDTQYF. The CDR3 coding sequence is TGTGCCAGCAGCTCTGGCCTCACAGATACGCAGTATTTT.

Of note for this clonotype: This may come from a read error, since a much larger clone is one base off. The J gene is TRBJ2-1, the V gene TRBV7-2; TRBD1 agrees at 9 bases. Germline-derived CDR1 and CDR2 are SGHTA and FQGNSA. The CDR3 has 15 amino acids. For the CDR3, the DNA is TGTGCCAGCAGCTTATCCGGGACAGGGTCAGGTGAGCAGCTCTTC. This codes for CASSLSGTGSGEQLF.

The chain is built from TRBV7-3 and TRBJ2-7, with 11 bases that match TRBD2. J lost 8 bases, V lost 5 bases, and 14 bases had no gene match. CDR1 is SGHTA and CDR2 is FQGTGA in the germline V gene. The CDR3 is 16 residues long. The CDR3 sequence is CASSPFSGGALAKQYF. CDR3 coding DNA: TGTGCCAGCAGCCCCTTTAGCGGGGGGGCTTTGGCGAAGCAGTACTTC.

The CDR3, as DNA: TGTGCCAGCAGCGACACCGGAAACACTGAAGCTTTCTTT. The encoded protein is CASSDTGNTEAFF. The genes are TRBV7-2 and TRBJ1-1; D remains unclear. Germline lookup yields CDR1 SGHTA and CDR2 FQGNSA. Trimming pared 5 bases from V and 2 bases from J, leaving 9 bases between. The CDR3 is made up of 13 amino acids.

This clonotype has a single count. The chain carries TRBV24-1 and TRBJ2-3; the D gene is possibly TRBD2 (5 bases). Trimming removed 6 bases at V and 2 bases at J, with 14 bases between. The CDR3 runs 15 residues. Germline CDR1 KGHDR, CDR2 SFDVKD. The CDR3 DNA reads as TGTGCCACCAGTCTCCGGGGTATGGACACAGATACGCAGTATTTT. Protein product: CATSLRGMDTDTQYF.

A few counts support this clonotype. The chain joins TRBV4-3 to TRBJ1-1, with unresolved D. Germline V gives CDR1 LGHNA, CDR2 YSLEER. This CDR3 region has 15 residues. Trimming removed 4 bases at V and 0 bases at J, with 12 bases between. The chain's CDR3 is CASSRDDSVNTEAFF. The CDR3 bases are TGCGCCAGCAGCCGAGACGATTCGGTGAACACTGAAGCTTTCTTT.

This clonotype was seen repeatedly, ten times or more. The chain couples TRBV11-2 to TRBJ2-2; a possible D gene is TRBD1 (5 bases). CDR1 is SGHAT, CDR2 FQNNGV, per germline. V lost 5 bases and J 1 base, leaving 8 bases between the germline ends. The CDR3 covers 14 residues. The CDR3 reads CASSRRGNTGELFF. The CDR3 DNA reads TGTGCCAGCAGCCGAAGGGGGAACACCGGGGAGCTGTTTTTT.

This clonotype was picked up a small number of times. DNA for the CDR3: TGCAGCGCAAGAGCGGGGGGTAACTCCTACGAGCAGTACTTC. Protein sequence: CSARAGGNSYEQYF. The chain recombines TRBV29-1 with TRBJ2-7; 9 bases fit TRBD2. The CDR3 runs 14 residues. After removal of 7 bases from V and 0 bases from J, the junction contained 7 bases not matched to a gene. In germline, CDR1 is SQVTM, CDR2 ANQGSEA.

This clonotype was observed at least ten times. V is TRBV9 and J is TRBJ2-5, with 8 bases lining up with TRBD2. Germline CDR1 reads SGDLS; CDR2 reads YYNGEE. V shed 2 bases and J 4 bases; nucleotides not matched to a gene: 10. The CDR3 loop spans 16 amino acids. Here the CDR3 reads CASSVGATSEGETQYF. The CDR3 bases are TGTGCCAGCAGCGTGGGGGCGACTAGCGAGGGAGAGACCCAGTACTTC.

This clonotype has just one count. This likely reflects a read error, since a far larger clone is one base away. This sequence joins TRBV5-1 and TRBJ2-7; 7 nucleotides align to TRBD1. This CDR3 contains 14 residues. The germline gives CDR1 SGHRS, CDR2 YFSETQ. CDR3 loop: CASSARQGTYGQYF. Here the CDR3 DNA reads TGTGCCAGCAGCGCCCGACAGGGCACTTACGGGCAGTACTTC. The full variable domain, with the rest looked up from reference TRBV5-1 and TRBJ2-7, is KAGVTQTPRYLIKTRGQQVTLSCSPISGHRSVSWYQQTPGQGLQFLFEYFSETQRNKGNFPGRFSGRQFSNSRSEMNVSTLELGDSALYLCASSARQGTYGQYFGPGTRLTVT.

This clonotype was seen ten or more times. The V call is TRBV30, the J call TRBJ2-3; 9 bases line up with TRBD2. Germline values: CDR1 GTSNPN, CDR2 SVGIG (reference sequence). V gave up 1 base and J gave up 5 bases; unmatched junction bases: 7. This CDR3 contains 15 residues. The CDR3 DNA is TGTGCCTGGAGTGCAGGGCTAGCGGGGCTAGATACGCAGTATTTT. It encodes CAWSAGLAGLDTQYF.